These 31 T cell receptor beta chains came from one sample sequenced in a study of tumor-infiltrating lymphocytes in primary liver carcinoma. From roughly 470 ng total RNA, TCR beta cDNA was generated with a primer in the constant region. The TCR beta library was amplified through three nested multiplex PCR rounds in a modified ARM-PCR procedure. The first two PCR rounds used TRBV1-TRBV30 forward primers with a C-beta reverse primer, 9 to 10 cycles each. TCRdb fed the multiplex PCR reads into MiXCR, producing one record per CDR3 protein. The sample includes about 84,000 distinct CDR3 sequences, around 70% of them seen just once. Extraction of RNA together with DNA used about 17-31 mg of unsorted bulk tissue. The source material was liver tumor tissue from sampling region 1. Subset: tumor region T1, superior pole. These receptor sequences come from a man aged 35 to 55 with primary liver carcinoma and hepatitis B virus infection.

Notes on this clonotype: Germline is not matched at one junction end, which may reflect a read error. V gene TRBV29-1 combines with J gene TRBJ2-7; the D gene is possibly TRBD1 (6 bases). CDR1 and CDR2 (germline): SQVTM, ANQGSEA. CDR3 length equals 14 residues. The CDR3 here is CSARAGTWDNEQYF. DNA of the CDR3: TGTAGCGCTCGAGCCGGGACATGGGACAACGAGCAGTACTTC.

Points on this clonotype: The junction differs from germline at one of its ends, possibly a read error. The J gene is TRBJ2-2, the V gene TRBV4-2; D is undetermined. The germline CDR1 and CDR2 sequences are LGHNA and YNFKEQ. This CDR3 region has 16 residues. CDR3 coding DNA: TGTGCCAGTAGCCACCTGACTGGCGGGAACACCGGGGAGCTGTTTTTT. Translated: CASSHLTGGNTGELFF.

The chain joins TRBV4-1 to TRBJ2-7, with 7 bases lining up with TRBD1. V dropped 4 bases and J dropped 2; count of bases not matched to a gene: 8. The germline CDR1 and CDR2 sequences are MGHRA and YSYEKL. The CDR3 totals 15 residues. The CDR3: CASSPWRGGPYEQYF. DNA for the CDR3: TGCGCCAGCAGCCCTTGGCGAGGGGGCCCCTACGAGCAGTACTTC.

This clonotype was recorded once. The rearrangement joins TRBV20-1 to TRBJ2-5; 8 bases fit TRBD2. J gave up 3 bases and V 0 bases, and 6 bases lay outside the gene matches. The CDR3 extends over 15 amino acids. In germline, CDR1 is DFQATT, CDR2 SNEGSKA (reference sequence). The CDR3 sequence is CSARDSGNLEETQYF. As DNA, the CDR3 is TGCAGTGCTAGAGATAGCGGGAACTTGGAAGAGACCCAGTACTTC.

V and J are TRBV28 and TRBJ2-2; D uncertain. Per germline, CDR1 MDHEN and CDR2 SYDVKM. The CDR3 spans 14 residues. DNA of the CDR3: TGTACCACACGGTCAAGGGCCAACACCGGGGAGCTGTTTTTT. It encodes CTTRSRANTGELFF.

This clonotype has ten or more counts. This rearrangement joins TRBV11-2 to TRBJ1-3; 7 nucleotides match TRBD1. Germline V gives CDR1 SGHAT, CDR2 FQNNGV. Losses at the gene ends were 1 base for V and 0 bases for J; bases not matched to a gene: 15. The CDR3 is 20 amino acids. CDR3 coding DNA: TGTGCCAGCAGCTTAGCTTATTACCGGGACAGAGATTCCTCTGGAAACACCATATATTTT. This sequence encodes CASSLAYYRDRDSSGNTIYF.

The chain combines TRBV6-1 with TRBJ2-1; TRBD2 agrees at 7 bases. CDR1 MNHNS and CDR2 SASEGT come from the germline V gene. The V and J ends lost 5 bases and 6 bases, in that order; junction bases with no gene match: 10. The CDR3 length is 15 residues. The CDR3 reads CASSKLASGCNEQFF. DNA of the CDR3: TGTGCCAGCAGTAAATTGGCTAGCGGATGCAATGAGCAGTTCTTC.

This chain joins TRBV24-1 and TRBJ2-1; possible D gene TRBD1, 5 bases. Germline V CDR1 and CDR2: KGHDR, SFDVKD. V dropped 7 bases and J dropped 5 bases, with 11 bases sitting between them. There are 13 residues in the CDR3. The CDR3 loop reads CATSNRSNNEQFF. The CDR3 nucleotides read TGTGCCACCAGCAACAGGAGCAACAATGAGCAGTTCTTC.

On this clonotype: A single base separates this from a much larger clone, so it may be a read error. The chain joins TRBV12-3 or TRBV12-4 to TRBJ2-5, with D perhaps TRBD2 (6 bases). CDR3 length equals 15 residues. The germline V and J ends were trimmed by 3 bases and 5 bases, with 16 bases remaining between them. CDR3 bases: TGTGCCAGCAGTTTGAGGGTGTCAGGAGGGGAGACCCAGTACTTC. Translation: CASSLRVSGGETQYF.

This clonotype was seen at least ten times. The CDR3 DNA reads as TGTGCCGGCACCGGGGACGGTCAACTAACCAACGTCCTGACTTTC. It codes for CAGTGDGQLTNVLTF. V usage is TRBV12-3 or TRBV12-4 and J usage is TRBJ2-6; the D call may be TRBD1 or TRBD2 (5 bases each). Between the trimmed V and J ends, which lost 11 bases and 8 bases, there was a span of 22 bases. The CDR3 is 15 residues long.

This clonotype was detected once. One end of the junction is discordant with germline, which a read error may explain. The chain combines TRBV5-1 with TRBJ2-2; D ambiguous. CDR1 SGHRS and CDR2 YFSETQ come from the germline V gene. The CDR3 has 18 residues. The CDR3 region has the DNA TGCGCCACCAGCTTGATGTTTGGAAGGACGGTGAACACCGGGGAGCTGTTTTTT. It is translated as CATSLMFGRTVNTGELFF.

This clonotype came up a few times. The chain couples TRBV28 to TRBJ1-1, with D uncertain. The CDR3 contains 14 residues. From germline, CDR1 is MDHEN and CDR2 SYDVKM. Trimming took 6 bases from V and 0 from J, leaving 11 bases between them. The CDR3 nucleotides are TGTGCCAGCAGCCACCATTCTATGAACACTGAAGCTTTCTTT. This sequence encodes CASSHHSMNTEAFF.

As regards this clonotype: Mismatch with germline at one junction end may stem from a read error. The chain has TRBV4-1 and TRBJ2-1; no clear D. CDR1 is MGHRA and CDR2 is YSYEKL in the germline V gene. The CDR3 consists of 15 residues. CDR3 bases: TGCGCCAGCAGCCAATCAGGCCTCGAGTACAATGAGCAGTCCTTC. Translation gives CASSQSGLEYNEQSF.

This clonotype was counted ten times or more. This chain links TRBV7-9 with TRBJ1-3; D is unclear. The ends were cut back, 5 bases at V and 0 bases at J, with 8 bases in the middle. The CDR3 totals 14 residues. Per the germline V gene, CDR1 is SEHNR and CDR2 is FQNEAQ (reference sequence). CDR3 protein: CASSPPSSGNTIYF. CDR3 DNA sequence: TGTGCCAGCAGCCCGCCCAGCTCTGGAAACACCATATATTTT.

In this sample, this clonotype turned up once. At one end the junction does not follow the germline gene, possibly because of a read error. The J gene is TRBJ2-2, the V gene TRBV11-2; 10 nucleotides match TRBD2. Germline V CDR1 and CDR2: SGHAT, FQNNGV. The CDR3 is 19 residues long. The CDR3 protein is CASNSTTSGWADLHGEQFF. For the CDR3, the DNA is TGTGCCAGCAACTCGACGACTAGCGGGTGGGCCGACTTACACGGGGAGCAGTTTTTT.

As concerns this clonotype: Since no conserved phenylalanine or tryptophan closes the CDR3, a read error is the likely cause. The J gene is TRBJ1-5, the V gene TRBV12-3 or TRBV12-4; D is undetermined. The J call may be in error: the DNA end matches TRBJ2-3 better. CDR3 length equals 14 residues. This CDR3 reads CASSLATSDQPQYL. DNA for the CDR3: TGTGCCAGCAGTTTAGCAACCTCAGATCAGCCCCAGTATCTT.

The V call is TRBV12-3 or TRBV12-4, the J call TRBJ2-7; D not certain. Trimming shortened V by 6 bases and J by 0 bases, and 12 bases separated the two germline ends. The CDR3 loop spans 14 amino acids. This chain's CDR3 is CASSLSEDSYEQYF. The CDR3, as DNA: TGTGCCAGCAGCTTAAGTGAGGACTCCTACGAGCAGTACTTC.

This chain joins TRBV11-1 and TRBJ2-7; 16 nucleotides agree with TRBD2. This CDR3 is built from 16 residues. Per germline, CDR1 SGHAT and CDR2 FQDESV (reference sequence). With 7 bases clipped from V and 4 bases from J, the junction kept 7 bases outside the gene matches. The CDR3 loop reads CASTLGLAGGGYEQYF. The CDR3 DNA sequence: TGTGCCAGCACCCTGGGACTAGCGGGAGGGGGGTACGAGCAGTACTTC.

Regarding this clonotype: Just one base apart from a much larger clone, this may be a read error. The V gene is TRBV2, the J gene TRBJ1-2; D remains ambiguous. V was trimmed by 0 bases and J by 7 bases, leaving 15 bases between them. The CDR3 has 15 amino acids. CDR1 is SNHLY and CDR2 is FYNNEI in the germline V gene. The CDR3 is CASSEARGLRAGYTF. CDR3 nucleotide sequence: TGTGCCAGCAGTGAAGCGAGAGGGCTAAGGGCTGGCTACACCTTC.

V gene TRBV4-1 combines with J gene TRBJ2-1; D gene unclear. CDR3 length: 16 residues. From germline, CDR1 is MGHRA and CDR2 YSYEKL. The CDR3 here is CASSHVRLTAYNEQFF. DNA of the CDR3: TGCGCTAGTAGCCACGTTCGGCTAACGGCGTACAATGAGCAGTTCTTC.

Notes on this clonotype: At one of its ends the junction is not consistent with the germline gene, which may arise from a read error. Here the CDR3 reads CASILALGSYEQYF. DNA for the CDR3: TGTGCCAGCATTTTAGCGTTAGGGTCCTACGAGCAGTACTTC. V gene TRBV12-3 or TRBV12-4 combines with J gene TRBJ2-7; the D gene is possibly TRBD2 (5 bases). CDR3 length: 14 amino acids.

In the case of this clonotype: A single base separates this from a much larger clone, so it may be a read error. V usage is TRBV24-1 and J usage is TRBJ2-2; TRBD1 matches at 8 bases. The CDR3 is 16 amino acids. The V and J ends lost 5 bases and 4 bases, in that order; junction bases with no gene match: 8. The germline CDR1 and CDR2 sequences are KGHDR and SFDVKD. The CDR3 here is CATSADGQGSTGELFF. CDR3 sequence (DNA): TGTGCCACCAGTGCTGATGGACAGGGTTCCACCGGGGAGCTGTTTTTT.

A note on this clonotype: Being one base from a much bigger clone, this may be a read error. The chain combines TRBV5-1 with TRBJ2-7; 8 bases agree with TRBD1. V trimming: 0 bases; J trimming: 6 bases; junction bases outside the gene matches: 8. CDR3 length: 15 amino acids. CDR1 is SGHRS and CDR2 is YFSETQ in the germline V gene. CDR3 amino acids: CASSLVPGQDFEQYF. The CDR3 region has the DNA TGCGCCAGCAGCTTGGTGCCGGGACAGGATTTCGAGCAGTACTTC.

This clonotype was recorded at least ten times. The chain carries TRBV5-1 and TRBJ1-2, with a tentative D call TRBD1 (5 bases). The length of the CDR3 is 13 residues. Germline lookup yields CDR1 SGHRS and CDR2 YFSETQ. Between the trimmed V and J ends, which lost 4 bases and 3 bases, there was a span of 10 bases. CDR3 protein: CASSLDIYYGYTF. DNA for the CDR3: TGCGCCAGCAGCCTGGACATTTACTATGGCTACACCTTC.

This sequence joins TRBV5-4 and TRBJ2-1, with D tentatively TRBD2 (7 bases). V shed 6 bases and J shed 9 bases, with 28 bases lying between them. Germline loops: CDR1 SGHNT, CDR2 YYREEE (reference sequence). The CDR3 covers 17 residues. CDR3 residues: CASTRGGTGRAAGEQFF. The DNA for the CDR3 is TGTGCCAGCACCCGCGGGGGCACCGGCCGCGCAGCCGGTGAGCAGTTCTTC.

Remarks on this clonotype: This may stem from a read error, because a much larger clone lies one nucleotide away. The gene calls are TRBV25-1 and TRBJ2-3; D gene uncertain. The germline V gene has CDR1 MGHDK and CDR2 SYGVNS. This CDR3 is 14 amino acids long. The V gene lost 0 bases and the J gene lost 4 bases, with 8 bases spanning the gap. In nucleotides, the CDR3 is TGTGCCAGCAGTGAATATAGAAGAGCAGATACGCAGTATTTT. Translation: CASSEYRRADTQYF.

As regards this clonotype: The conserved closing phenylalanine or tryptophan is absent in this CDR3, likely reflecting a read error. V gene TRBV11-2 combines with J gene TRBJ2-2, with no clear D. The CDR3 is 16 amino acids. The germline V gene has CDR1 SGHAT and CDR2 FQNNGV. Trimming shortened V by 0 bases and J by 4 bases, and 12 bases separated the two germline ends. In nucleotides, the CDR3 is TGTGCCAGCAGCTTAGAACCAATAGGGATCACCGGGGAGCTGTTTATT. Translated, it gives CASSLEPIGITGELFI.

On this clonotype itself: Possible read error: a much larger clone is one base away. The chain links TRBV7-2 to TRBJ2-1; 9 bases are shared with TRBD2. Germline CDR1 SGHTA, CDR2 FQGNSA. This CDR3 has 14 amino acids. V was pared by 8 bases and J by 11 bases, with 13 bases of the junction left unmatched. The CDR3 sequence: CASGSGRGADKQFF. The CDR3 DNA reads as TGTGCCAGCGGTAGCGGGAGAGGGGCCGATAAGCAGTTCTTC.

The J gene is TRBJ1-3, the V gene TRBV11-2; tentative D call: TRBD1 (6 bases). CDR1 is SGHAT, CDR2 FQNNGV, per germline. The CDR3 is 16 amino acids. V lost 6 bases and J lost 0, with 15 bases in between. CDR3 protein: CASRRGQFGSGNTIYF. The CDR3 DNA reads as TGTGCCAGCAGGCGAGGACAGTTCGGCTCTGGAAACACCATATATTTT.

To note about this clonotype: Being one base from a much bigger clone, this may be a read error. CDR3 DNA: TGTGCCAGCACGGGGGAAAATAATGAAAAACTGTTTTTT. This codes for CASTGENNEKLFF. The chain carries TRBV28 and TRBJ1-4; D perhaps matches TRBD1 (5 bases). Trimming pared 7 bases from V and 4 bases from J, leaving 10 bases between. CDR1 is MDHEN, CDR2 SYDVKM, per germline. The CDR3 is 13 amino acids.

The rearrangement links TRBV6-5 to TRBJ1-3; the match to TRBD1 covers 8 bases. The length of the CDR3 is 14 residues. V shed 5 bases and J 8 bases; nucleotides not matched to a gene: 8. The germline V gene has CDR1 MNHEY and CDR2 SVGAGI. The DNA for the CDR3 is TGTGCCAGCAGTGTGACAGGGGACTCATACACCATATATTTT. It translates to CASSVTGDSYTIYF.